Below, 29 T cell receptor beta chains from the same sample are listed, as sequenced in a study of identical twins. TCRdb re-called the 5' RACE reads through MiXCR, storing one row per CDR3 protein. The sample comprises 240,000 or so distinct CDR3 sequences, around 7% of which are singletons, and approximately 3.7% rests with the top ten. These data are also associated with another study on yellow fever vaccine responses in identical twins.

The specimen was memory (CD45RO+) T cells sorted from blood. The source of these receptors is a woman in her late teens or twenties in good health.

This clonotype came up a few times. The V and J genes are TRBV20-1 and TRBJ2-7, with 8 bases matching TRBD2. There are 12 residues in the CDR3. The germline V gene has CDR1 DFQATT and CDR2 SNEGSKA (reference sequence). The V and J ends lost 4 bases and 6 bases, in that order; junction bases with no gene match: 5. CDR3 DNA: TGCAGTGCTATAGCGGGAACGGGCGAGCAGTACTTC. This codes for CSAIAGTGEQYF.

The sample holds a few counts of this clonotype. The CDR3, as DNA: TGTGCCAGCAGTTACTCTCCAGGGGGGGCTAATGAAAAACTGTTTTTT. Its translation: CASSYSPGGANEKLFF. This rearrangement joins TRBV6-5 to TRBJ1-4, with TRBD1 matching 7 bases. Germline CDR1 and CDR2: MNHEY and SVGAGI. V was clipped by 0 bases and J by 3 bases; unmatched bases: 4. The CDR3 sequence is 16 residues long.

This clonotype was observed a handful of times. This chain uses TRBV14 with TRBJ2-5; D is ambiguous. The germline V and J ends were trimmed by 4 bases and 2 bases, with 11 bases remaining between them. The germline V gene encodes CDR1 SGHDN and CDR2 FVKESK. This CDR3 has 14 amino acids. CDR3 amino acids: CASSRVGSQETQYF. The CDR3 coding sequence is TGTGCCAGCAGCCGTGTGGGATCTCAAGAGACCCAGTACTTC.

This clonotype was found a few times. The chain recombines TRBV6-1 with TRBJ1-2, with 8 bases fitting TRBD1. The germline V gene encodes CDR1 MNHNS and CDR2 SASEGT. The CDR3 has 13 amino acids. The junction had 1 base not matched to a gene; V was cut back by 1 base and J by 6 bases. The CDR3 protein is CASSEGTGNGYTF. CDR3 bases: TGTGCCAGCAGTGAAGGGACAGGGAATGGCTACACCTTC.

The chain uses TRBV5-1 and TRBJ2-3, with TRBD2 matching over 14 bases. Per the germline V gene, CDR1 is SGHRS and CDR2 is YFSETQ. Losses at the gene ends were 4 bases for V and 2 bases for J; bases not matched to a gene: 3. CDR3 length: 16 amino acids. The chain's CDR3 is CASSEGLAGATDTQYF. In DNA, the CDR3 is TGCGCCAGCAGCGAGGGACTAGCGGGAGCCACAGATACGCAGTATTTT.

This clonotype was detected ten times or more. CDR3 bases: TGCGCCAGCAGACCGGGATCTCCGAACTATGAGCAGTTCTTC. Translation: CASRPGSPNYEQFF. The J gene is TRBJ2-1, the V gene TRBV5-1; D perhaps matches TRBD2 (5 bases). Trimming removed 5 bases from V and 8 bases from J, with 17 bases in between. Per germline, CDR1 SGHRS and CDR2 YFSETQ. There are 14 residues in the CDR3.

This clonotype appeared a few times. This chain links TRBV6-1 with TRBJ2-7, with D maybe TRBD1 (7 bases). The CDR3 consists of 13 residues. Between the trimmed V and J ends, which lost 5 bases and 2 bases, there was a span of 10 bases. Germline assignment: CDR1 MNHNS and CDR2 SASEGT. CDR3 sequence: CASSTRGAYEQYV. The CDR3 DNA reads as TGTGCCAGCAGTACCAGGGGGGCCTACGAGCAGTACGTC.

The chain joins TRBV15 to TRBJ1-1; tentatively, D is TRBD1 (5 bases). Germline V gene lookup returns CDR1 LNHNV and CDR2 YYDKDF (reference sequence). V shed 0 bases and J shed 6 bases, with 17 bases lying between them. The CDR3 spans 16 residues. For the CDR3, the DNA is TGTGCCACCAGCAGAGATCTTGGGAGGGGTCTCCCTGAAGCTTTCTTT. It codes for CATSRDLGRGLPEAFF.

This clonotype has just a few counts. The gene calls are TRBV6-1 and TRBJ1-5; D remains unclear. The germline V gene has CDR1 MNHNS and CDR2 SASEGT. V lost 2 bases to trimming and J lost 2 bases, with 7 bases between them. The CDR3 length is 14 residues. This chain's CDR3 is CASSEISGNQPQHF. The CDR3 DNA reads TGTGCCAGCAGTGAAATCTCGGGCAATCAGCCCCAGCATTTT.

The rearrangement links TRBV20-1 to TRBJ2-3; D uncertain. Germline V CDR1 and CDR2: DFQATT, SNEGSKA (reference sequence). CDR3 length: 12 amino acids. The V end was cut by 0 bases, the J end by 3 bases, with 4 bases between. The CDR3 region is CSAREGTDTQYF. DNA of the CDR3: TGCAGTGCTAGAGAGGGAACAGATACGCAGTATTTT.

The rearrangement links TRBV12-3 or TRBV12-4 to TRBJ1-1; the D is unclear. Trimming took off 6 bases at V and 10 bases at J, with 15 bases between the two ends. The length of the CDR3 is 12 residues. This CDR3 is CASSIALGRAFF. CDR3 sequence (DNA): TGTGCCAGCAGCATAGCTCTGGGCAGAGCTTTCTTT.

In this sample, this clonotype turned up many times. J is TRBJ2-2 and V is TRBV3-1, with D perhaps TRBD2 (5 bases). This CDR3 has 16 amino acids. V gave up 1 base and J gave up 5 bases, with 14 bases separating them. Germline CDR1 is LGHDT and CDR2 is YNNKEL (reference sequence). For the CDR3, the DNA is TGTGCCAGCAGCCAAGGGCGCGGACTGGGGACCGGGGAGCTGTTTTTT. It yields the protein CASSQGRGLGTGELFF.

This clonotype was detected only a few times. The chain carries TRBV20-1 and TRBJ2-5, with 8 positions matching TRBD1. The CDR3 runs to 14 residues. CDR1 is DFQATT, CDR2 SNEGSKA, per germline (reference sequence). V shed 6 bases, J shed 5 bases, and the junction held 11 bases outside the gene matches. CDR3: CSAKQTGAGETQYF. DNA for the CDR3: TGCAGTGCAAAGCAGACAGGGGCGGGTGAGACCCAGTACTTC.

The rearrangement joins TRBV9 to TRBJ2-3, with D perhaps TRBD2 (6 bases). CDR1 is SGDLS and CDR2 is YYNGEE in the germline V gene. The V end lost 3 bases, the J end lost 7 bases, and 9 bases lay between the germline ends. The CDR3 spans 12 residues. The CDR3 bases are TGTGCCAGCAGCGGCGGGGCGAATACGCAGTATTTT. Its translation: CASSGGANTQYF.

This clonotype was detected many times. The chain is built from TRBV20-1 and TRBJ2-5; D unclear. Trimming removed 6 bases at V and 4 bases at J, with 15 bases between. CDR1 is DFQATT, CDR2 SNEGSKA, per germline (reference sequence). The CDR3 consists of 13 residues. This CDR3 reads CSAPSAFGETQYF. CDR3 sequence (DNA): TGCAGTGCCCCCTCTGCATTCGGAGAGACCCAGTACTTC.

This chain links TRBV28 with TRBJ2-3; D remains unclear. Germline-derived CDR1 and CDR2 are MDHEN and SYDVKM. CDR3 size: 14 residues. The V end lost 3 bases, the J end lost 2 bases, and 9 bases lay between the germline ends. The CDR3 spells CASSFVMATDTQYF. In nucleotides, the CDR3 is TGTGCCAGCAGTTTTGTAATGGCCACAGATACGCAGTATTTT.

This clonotype was picked up many times. The chain combines TRBV11-2 with TRBJ2-1; TRBD1 matches at 10 bases. J gave up 7 bases and V 3 bases, and 12 bases lay outside the gene matches. Germline lookup yields CDR1 SGHAT and CDR2 FQNNGV. The CDR3 consists of 17 residues. The CDR3 bases are TGTGCCAGCAGCTTCCATTCAGGGACAGGGGCAGGGAATGAGCAGTTCTTC. Its translation: CASSFHSGTGAGNEQFF.

This clonotype was counted many times. The chain recombines TRBV7-8 with TRBJ1-4, with D unresolved. Germline lookup yields CDR1 SGHVS and CDR2 FQNEAQ. Trimming pared 5 bases from V and 7 bases from J, leaving 14 bases between. This CDR3 has 14 amino acids. This CDR3 reads CASSASSMGEKLFF. For the CDR3, the DNA is TGTGCCAGCAGCGCGAGTTCCATGGGTGAAAAACTGTTTTTT.

The chain combines TRBV12-3 or TRBV12-4 with TRBJ1-3, with 7 bases lining up with TRBD1. This CDR3 contains 16 residues. V gave up 5 bases and J gave up 0 bases; unmatched junction bases: 7. CDR3: CASSGGTAFSGNTIYF. The CDR3 DNA follows: TGTGCCAGCAGTGGCGGGACAGCCTTCTCTGGAAACACCATATATTTT.

This clonotype was seen more than once but under ten times. The rearrangement uses TRBV5-1 and TRBJ2-7; D not certain. Germline CDR1 is SGHRS and CDR2 is YFSETQ. Trimming removed 0 bases at V and 3 bases at J, with 7 bases between. CDR3 length: 13 residues. The CDR3 loop is CASSLGGNYEQYV. The CDR3 nucleotides are TGCGCCAGCAGCTTGGGAGGCAACTACGAGCAGTACGTC.

This clonotype was found many times. The chain has TRBV11-2 and TRBJ1-1; D may be TRBD1 (6 bases). V lost 0 bases and J lost 3, with 11 bases in between. The CDR3 sequence is 15 residues long. From germline, CDR1 is SGHAT and CDR2 FQNNGV. CDR3 region: CASSLDRGGDTEAFF. CDR3 DNA: TGTGCCAGCAGCTTAGACAGGGGAGGGGACACTGAAGCTTTCTTT.

This clonotype was counted at least ten times. The rearrangement uses TRBV20-1 and TRBJ2-1, with TRBD2 matching over 10 bases. Unmatched junction bases numbered 4, after V lost 1 base and J lost 7 bases. CDR3 length: 14 amino acids. The germline gives CDR1 DFQATT, CDR2 SNEGSKA (reference sequence). The CDR3 spells CSARGAGGLNEQFF. The CDR3 DNA is TGCAGTGCTAGAGGAGCGGGGGGGTTGAATGAGCAGTTCTTC.

The chain couples TRBV29-1 to TRBJ2-3, with 12 bases lining up with TRBD2. The V gene's germline CDR1 is SQVTM and CDR2 ANQGSEA. This CDR3 is 15 amino acids long. V shed 7 bases, J shed 3 bases, and the junction held 8 bases outside the gene matches. The CDR3 loop reads CSAGLAGLETDTQYF. As DNA, the CDR3 is TGCAGCGCCGGACTAGCGGGGCTGGAAACAGATACGCAGTATTTT.

The chain carries TRBV6-6 and TRBJ2-1; TRBD2 agrees at 8 bases. The germline CDR1 and CDR2 sequences are MNHNY and SVGAGI (reference sequence). J gave up 8 bases and V 7 bases, and 7 bases lay outside the gene matches. The CDR3 runs to 13 residues. The CDR3 nucleotides read TGTGCCAGCAAGGAGCGGGAGAGGTATGAGCAGTTCTTC. It is translated as CASKERERYEQFF.

This chain uses TRBV7-6 with TRBJ2-7; D assignment may be TRBD1 or TRBD2 (5 bases each). Germline CDR1 and CDR2: SGHVS and FNYEAQ. The CDR3 is made up of 14 amino acids. Trimming shortened V by 9 bases and J by 1 base, and 16 bases separated the two germline ends. This chain's CDR3 is CARRTGPRSYEQYF. The CDR3 DNA is TGTGCCAGGAGGACGGGACCCCGATCCTACGAGCAGTACTTC.

In its sample, this clonotype was seen many times. The chain is built from TRBV3-1 and TRBJ1-4; 10 nucleotides match TRBD1. CDR3 size: 15 residues. The V gene end was trimmed by 5 bases and the J gene end by 3 bases; junction bases not matched to a gene: 3. The germline V gene encodes CDR1 LGHDT and CDR2 YNNKEL (reference sequence). This CDR3 is CASSGQGVANEKLFF. The CDR3 nucleotides read TGTGCCAGCAGCGGACAGGGGGTGGCTAATGAAAAACTGTTTTTT.

The V gene is TRBV5-8, the J gene TRBJ2-1; D is possibly TRBD2 (5 bases). This CDR3 region has 16 residues. The germline CDR1 and CDR2 sequences are SGHTS and YDEGEE. The V end was cut by 5 bases, the J end by 1 base, with 16 bases between. The CDR3 loop is CASSWRRLVSYNEQFF. DNA for the CDR3: TGTGCCAGCAGTTGGAGGCGGCTAGTTTCCTACAATGAGCAGTTCTTC.

This clonotype was picked up a small number of times. This chain joins TRBV28 and TRBJ2-3, with 8 positions matching TRBD2. Trimming cost V 6 bases and J 0 bases; bases outside gene matches: 11. Germline V gene sequence: CDR1 MDHEN, CDR2 SYDVKM. The CDR3 has 17 residues. The CDR3 region is CASRTSGRAGSTDTQYF. DNA for the CDR3: TGTGCCAGCAGGACCAGCGGGAGAGCGGGGAGCACAGATACGCAGTATTTT.

The chain couples TRBV3-1 to TRBJ2-5; 13 nucleotides align to TRBD2. CDR1 LGHDT and CDR2 YNNKEL come from the germline V gene (reference sequence). The CDR3 spans 18 residues. The V gene end was trimmed by 8 bases and the J gene end by 5 bases; junction bases not matched to a gene: 17. CDR3 loop: CASCPGTSGRAGWETQYF. CDR3 DNA: TGTGCCAGCTGTCCTGGTACTAGCGGGAGGGCCGGGTGGGAGACCCAGTACTTC.